Below are 29 T cell receptor beta chains sequenced from a single sample in a study of T cells in Graves' hyperthyroidism and ophthalmopathy (dated by TCRdb to the late 2010s). The library was obtained by multiplex PCR. TCRdb lists the instrument as Illumina HiSeq 2000. The TCR beta CDR3 regions were amplified from the RNA transcripts. The TCR CDR3 was subjected to a first round of RT-PCR using the HTBI primer set and the Qiagen OneStep RT-PCR kit. The public sequencing data were trimmed at Q25 with fastp and processed into clonotypes with MiXCR by TCRdb, which kept only in-frame beta chains. Each entry merges the rows of one CDR3 protein and shows their most common DNA and genes. The sample table lists over 200,000 distinct CDR3 sequences, 17% of them with a count of one. The ten largest clones capture approximately 50% of the sample. Sequences were obtained from blood. All receptors come from a man aged 50-59 years with Graves' hyperthyroidism.

This clonotype was observed at least ten times. V and J are TRBV24-1 and TRBJ2-5; perhaps TRBD2 as D (6 bases). V lost 1 base to trimming and J lost 5 bases, with 10 bases between them. In germline, CDR1 is KGHDR, CDR2 SFDVKD. The CDR3 contains 14 residues. The CDR3 spells CATSDFKEGETQYF. Written as DNA, the CDR3 is TGTGCCACCAGTGATTTTAAGGAGGGGGAGACCCAGTACTTC.

This clonotype has a handful of counts. A read error may explain this, as a much larger clone is one base away. CDR3 nucleotides: TGTGCCAGCAGTTTATTGGGCGGGTTGTACCAAGAGACCCGGTACTTC. It specifies CASSLLGGLYQETRYF. The chain employs TRBV28 and TRBJ2-5; maybe TRBD2 (5 bases). The CDR3 has 16 residues. The germline V gene encodes CDR1 MDHEN and CDR2 SYDVKM.

This clonotype appeared many times. The chain combines TRBV6-1 with TRBJ2-5, with 8 bases identical to TRBD1. Trimming removed 4 bases from V and 3 bases from J; junction bases left unmatched: 1. The CDR3 spans 13 residues. Germline values: CDR1 MNHNS, CDR2 SASEGT. For the CDR3, the DNA is TGTGCCAGCAGTGGGGACAGGAAAGAGACCCAGTACTTC. As protein: CASSGDRKETQYF.

This clonotype showed up many times. This chain joins TRBV18 and TRBJ2-1; the match to TRBD1 covers 8 bases. Germline V gives CDR1 KGHSH, CDR2 LQKENI. This CDR3 region has 13 residues. V lost 4 bases, J lost 10 bases, and 6 bases stayed unmatched. The CDR3: CASSRGQGQEQFF. The CDR3 DNA reads TGTGCCAGCTCACGAGGACAGGGACAGGAGCAGTTCTTC.

This clonotype has ten or more counts. The chain joins TRBV27 to TRBJ1-1, with TRBD1 matching over 9 bases. The CDR3 sequence is 13 residues long. V gave up 6 bases and J gave up 10 bases; unmatched junction bases: 9. The V gene's germline CDR1 is MNHEY and CDR2 SMNVEV (reference sequence). CDR3 sequence: CASSPDRGGRAFF. The DNA for the CDR3 is TGTGCCAGCAGCCCCGACAGGGGGGGACGAGCTTTCTTT.

This clonotype was found many times. This chain uses TRBV18 with TRBJ2-7; 11 positions match TRBD2. Germline CDR1 and CDR2: KGHSH and LQKENI. The J segment lost 7 bases and the V segment lost 6 bases, leaving 8 bases of the junction unmatched. The CDR3 covers 14 residues. This CDR3 is CASSSLAGVREQYF. The DNA of the CDR3 is TGTGCCAGCTCGTCACTAGCGGGAGTACGAGAGCAGTACTTC.

This clonotype was observed many times. The rearrangement links TRBV7-3 to TRBJ1-6; D perhaps matches TRBD1 (6 bases). The length of the CDR3 is 16 residues. Trimming stripped 5 bases from V and 3 bases from J, with 14 bases between. Germline V gives CDR1 SGHTA, CDR2 FQGTGA. The CDR3 DNA follows: TGTGCCAGCAGCCCGCAGGCGGACAGCTATAATTCACCCCTCCACTTT. This encodes CASSPQADSYNSPLHF.

This clonotype was recorded at least ten times. V usage is TRBV28 and J usage is TRBJ2-7; possibly TRBD1 or TRBD2 for D (5 bases each). CDR3 length: 16 residues. Germline V lookup: CDR1 MDHEN, CDR2 SYDVKM. Trimming removed 7 bases from V and 2 bases from J, with 21 bases in between. The CDR3 DNA reads TGTGCCAGCACCCCGATGGGGCTAGCCAGGACCTACGAGCAGTACTTC. Translated, it gives CASTPMGLARTYEQYF.

This clonotype turned up a few times. The genes are TRBV27 and TRBJ2-2, with 9 positions matching TRBD1. The CDR3 is made up of 16 amino acids. Germline CDR1 is MNHEY and CDR2 is SMNVEV (reference sequence). J lost 5 bases, V lost 7 bases, and 11 bases had no gene match. The CDR3 DNA reads as TGTGCCAGCACCTATCTGGACAGGGGTTGGACCGGGGAGCTGTTTTTT. Encoded protein: CASTYLDRGWTGELFF.

The chain uses TRBV5-1 and TRBJ2-7; D possibly matches TRBD1 or TRBD2 (5 bases each). This CDR3 has 13 amino acids. The germline gives CDR1 SGHRS, CDR2 YFSETQ. V dropped 4 bases and J dropped 3 bases, with 11 bases sitting between them. This CDR3 is CASSKGPFYEQYF. The CDR3 bases are TGCGCCAGCAGCAAGGGACCATTCTACGAGCAGTACTTC.

This chain connects TRBV20-1 to TRBJ2-3; 15 bases are a match to TRBD2. The germline V gene encodes CDR1 DFQATT and CDR2 SNEGSKA (reference sequence). The junction had 10 bases not matched to a gene; V was cut back by 5 bases and J by 4 bases. The CDR3 extends over 17 amino acids. In DNA form, the CDR3 reads TGCAGTGCTCTAAGTGGACTAGCGGGAGGGCCGGCAGATACGCAGTATTTT. This translates into CSALSGLAGGPADTQYF.

This clonotype occurred many times. This chain connects TRBV14 to TRBJ2-7; unclear D gene. CDR3 size: 14 residues. V lost 2 bases to trimming and J lost 2 bases, with 10 bases between them. Germline CDR1 and CDR2: SGHDN and FVKESK. As DNA, the CDR3 is TGTGCCAGCAGCCAACACTCAAACACCTACGAGCAGTACTTC. It codes for CASSQHSNTYEQYF.

The chain couples TRBV19 to TRBJ2-3; 7 bases match TRBD1. V shed 1 base and J 0 bases; nucleotides not matched to a gene: 10. The CDR3 is 18 amino acids. Germline-derived CDR1 and CDR2 are LNHDA and SQIVND (reference sequence). The CDR3 sequence is CASSIGGTAETSTDTQYF. Written as DNA, the CDR3 is TGTGCCAGTAGTATAGGAGGGACAGCGGAGACTAGCACAGATACGCAGTATTTT.

This sequence joins TRBV28 and TRBJ2-2; tentative D call: TRBD1 (5 bases). The CDR3 runs 16 residues. V was shortened by 2 bases and J by 0 bases, with 10 bases between the two germline ends. The germline CDR1 and CDR2 sequences are MDHEN and SYDVKM. The CDR3 sequence is CASSLDTGPNTGELFF. For the CDR3, the DNA is TGTGCCAGCAGTTTAGATACAGGACCGAACACCGGGGAGCTGTTTTTT.

Many counts were recorded for this clonotype. This chain links TRBV30 with TRBJ2-7; no reliable D call. Germline CDR1 reads GTSNPN; CDR2 reads SVGIG (reference sequence). The ends were cut back, 2 bases at V and 0 bases at J, with 8 bases in the middle. This CDR3 contains 13 residues. CDR3 amino acids: CAWSYTASYEQYF. For the CDR3, the DNA is TGTGCCTGGAGTTATACAGCCTCCTACGAGCAGTACTTC.

This clonotype came up a few times. V usage is TRBV7-8 and J usage is TRBJ2-7, with a possible D match to TRBD2 (6 bases). V lost 0 bases, J lost 3 bases, and 15 bases lay in between. The V gene's germline CDR1 is SGHVS and CDR2 FQNEAQ. The CDR3 covers 16 residues. The CDR3 sequence: CASSLAGGASDYEQYF. CDR3 DNA: TGTGCCAGCAGCTTAGCAGGCGGGGCTAGCGACTACGAGCAGTACTTC.

This clonotype occurred a few times. This chain uses TRBV3-1 with TRBJ1-3, with D possibly TRBD1 on 5 matching bases. Trimming removed 4 bases at V and 2 bases at J, with 18 bases between. The CDR3 runs to 17 residues. Germline V CDR1 and CDR2: LGHDT, YNNKEL (reference sequence). CDR3 region: CASSPRTRGMTGNTIYF. CDR3 DNA sequence: TGTGCCAGCAGCCCCCGGACAAGGGGAATGACTGGAAACACCATATATTTT.

This clonotype came up many times. The J gene is TRBJ2-7, the V gene TRBV7-6; the D call may be TRBD1 or TRBD2 (5 bases each). From germline, CDR1 is SGHVS and CDR2 FNYEAQ. This CDR3 spans 14 amino acids. Trimming cost V 1 base and J 6 bases, with 13 bases left between them. The CDR3: CASSLVSQAGEQYF. The CDR3, as DNA: TGTGCCAGCAGCTTAGTGTCACAGGCGGGCGAGCAGTACTTC.

This clonotype showed up many times. This chain links TRBV12-3 or TRBV12-4 with TRBJ2-2; D is unclear. The CDR3 totals 14 residues. V lost 7 bases, J lost 4 bases, and 13 bases lay in between. Here the CDR3 DNA reads TGTGCCAGCACCTTCACTATGGGCACCGGGGAGCTGTTTTTT. Translating gives CASTFTMGTGELFF.

With respect to this clonotype: One base away lies a much larger clone, so this may be a sequencing read error. The J gene is TRBJ2-3, the V gene TRBV3-1; D might be TRBD2 (5 bases). The CDR3 spans 15 residues. In germline, CDR1 is LGHDT, CDR2 YNNKEL (reference sequence). The CDR3 region is CASCQDTRSTDTQYF. The CDR3 region has the DNA TGTGCCAGCTGCCAAGATACTAGAAGCACAGATACGCAGTATTTT.

This clonotype was found many times. This chain links TRBV28 with TRBJ2-7; D tentatively fits TRBD1 or TRBD2 (6 bases each). This CDR3 contains 15 residues. The V gene's germline CDR1 is MDHEN and CDR2 SYDVKM. Trimming cost V 6 bases and J 0 bases, with 15 bases left between them. The CDR3 spells CASRLGGLSSYEQYF. For the CDR3, the DNA is TGTGCCAGCAGACTGGGGGGCCTCAGCTCCTACGAGCAGTACTTC.

The table lists this clonotype with many counts. V gene TRBV6-1 combines with J gene TRBJ2-7; TRBD2 aligns across 7 bases. This CDR3 spans 16 amino acids. V lost 2 bases and J lost 1; bases outside the gene matches: 8. Germline values: CDR1 MNHNS, CDR2 SASEGT. The CDR3 region is CASSERWGGVSYEQYF. The CDR3 nucleotides read TGTGCCAGCAGTGAAAGGTGGGGGGGGGTATCCTACGAGCAGTACTTC.

About this clonotype: A much bigger clone sits one base away, suggesting this may be a read error. The gene calls are TRBV20-1 and TRBJ2-1, with TRBD1 as a possible D gene (6 bases). Germline V gene lookup returns CDR1 DFQATT and CDR2 SNEGSKA (reference sequence). The CDR3 is made up of 16 amino acids. V lost 0 bases and J 3 bases, leaving 15 bases between the germline ends. For the CDR3, the DNA is TGCAGTGCTAGAGATTTCCAGGACAGAGACTACAATGAGCAGTTCTTC. Translating it yields CSARDFQDRDYNEQFF.

This clonotype was found a few times. This chain links TRBV20-1 with TRBJ1-6, with 9 bases fitting TRBD1. This CDR3 has 13 residues. Germline V gene lookup returns CDR1 DFQATT and CDR2 SNEGSKA (reference sequence). The V segment lost 2 bases and the J segment 11 bases; nucleotides outside the gene matches: 4. This chain's CDR3 is CSARTGGLTPLHF. CDR3 nucleotide sequence: TGCAGTGCTAGAACAGGGGGCTTGACACCCCTCCACTTT.

The sample holds many counts of this clonotype. The V gene is TRBV12-3 or TRBV12-4, the J gene TRBJ2-3, with D possibly TRBD2 on 5 matching bases. This CDR3 region has 14 residues. V shed 3 bases and J shed 1 base, with 8 bases lying between them. This chain's CDR3 is CASSFVGGTDTQYF. CDR3 coding DNA: TGTGCCAGCAGTTTCGTGGGAGGCACAGATACGCAGTATTTT.

This clonotype was seen repeatedly, ten times or more. J is TRBJ1-2 and V is TRBV20-1; 9 bases fit TRBD1. The CDR3 has 14 amino acids. CDR1 is DFQATT and CDR2 is SNEGSKA in the germline V gene (reference sequence). V was pared by 0 bases and J by 7 bases, with 6 bases of the junction left unmatched. The CDR3 sequence: CSAREQGAQGGYTF. The CDR3 DNA is TGCAGTGCTAGAGAACAGGGGGCGCAGGGTGGCTACACCTTC.

This clonotype was detected ten times or more. The gene calls are TRBV6-5 and TRBJ1-6; D remains ambiguous. CDR3 length: 12 amino acids. V was shortened by 2 bases and J by 12 bases, with 8 bases between the two germline ends. CDR1 is MNHEY and CDR2 is SVGAGI in the germline V gene. The CDR3 is CASSYMEGPLHF. CDR3 DNA: TGTGCCAGCAGTTACATGGAAGGACCCCTCCACTTT.

This clonotype has only one observation. The chain is built from TRBV6-9 and TRBJ2-7; no clear D. This CDR3 comprises 15 residues. Germline values: CDR1 MNHGY, CDR2 SVAAGI. The germline V and J ends were trimmed by 2 bases and 2 bases, with 13 bases remaining between them. The DNA for the CDR3 is TGTGCCAGCAGTTATGGGCAGATTCCTACCTACGAGCAGTACTTC. It encodes CASSYGQIPTYEQYF.

The chain has TRBV10-3 and TRBJ1-3; possibly TRBD1 for D (5 bases). Germline CDR1 reads ENHRY; CDR2 reads SYGVKD. The ends were cut back, 10 bases at V and 4 bases at J, with 17 bases in the middle. The CDR3 loop spans 14 amino acids. The CDR3 spells CASQQGFGGNTIYF. The CDR3 DNA follows: TGTGCCAGCCAGCAGGGTTTCGGCGGAAACACCATATATTTT.